The 30 T cell receptor beta chains below come from one sample, sequenced in a study of blood T cell repertoires in COVID-19. Only in-frame clones appear in the TCRdb table, and some are missing; sequencing was by immunoSEQ multiplex PCR. The sample records about 230,000 clones, approximately 80% being singletons. Sequencing used peripheral blood. The source of these receptors is a man between 35 and 55 years old with acute or convalescent COVID-19.

CDR3 in DNA: TGTGCCAGCAGTACCCGACAGGGGAATCAGCCCCAGCATTTT. Amino acids: CASSTRQGNQPQHF. The V and J genes are TRBV2 and TRBJ1-5, with 8 bases lining up with TRBD1. The V and J ends lost 5 bases and 4 bases, in that order; junction bases with no gene match: 4. Germline V gene lookup returns CDR1 SNHLY and CDR2 FYNNEI. The CDR3 loop spans 14 amino acids.

The V gene is TRBV3-1 (or the pseudogene TRBV3-2), the J gene TRBJ1-2, with D tentatively TRBD1 (6 bases). CDR1 is LGHDT and CDR2 is YNNKEL in the germline V gene (reference sequence). The CDR3 is made up of 15 amino acids. Trimming shortened V by 9 bases and J by 7 bases, and 24 bases separated the two germline ends. The CDR3 region has the DNA TGTGCCAGTGCCCCTCAGGGGAAGCCTAATGGTGGCTACACCTTC. Residues: CASAPQGKPNGGYTF.

The chain links TRBV5-5 to TRBJ2-5, with D perhaps TRBD1 (5 bases). The germline V gene has CDR1 SGHKS and CDR2 YYEKEE (reference sequence). Trimming removed 2 bases from V and 1 base from J, with 9 bases in between. The CDR3 length is 14 residues. CDR3 protein: CASSFSDSQETQYF. The CDR3 nucleotides are TGTGCCAGCAGCTTCAGCGACAGCCAAGAGACCCAGTACTTC.

Only one count was recorded for this clone. This chain uses TRBV5-1 with TRBJ2-3; 8 positions match TRBD2. Germline-derived CDR1 and CDR2 are SGHRS and YFSETQ. This CDR3 spans 16 amino acids. Germline trimming cut 5 bases from V and 0 bases from J; bases unmatched to any gene: 8. For the CDR3, the DNA is TGCGCCAGCAGTCCGACTAGCGACCCTAGCACAGATACGCAGTATTTT. Encoded protein: CASSPTSDPSTDTQYF.

CDR3 amino acids: CASSVGTSGSTDTQYF. In DNA, the CDR3 is TGTGCCAGCAGCGTCGGGACTAGCGGTAGCACAGATACGCAGTATTTT. The V gene is TRBV9, the J gene TRBJ2-3; 11 bases match TRBD2. The CDR3 runs 16 residues. Germline V CDR1 and CDR2: SGDLS, YYNGEE. V lost 2 bases, J lost 0 bases, and 2 bases stayed unmatched. The full variable domain, rest sourced from reference TRBV9 and TRBJ2-3, is DSGVTQTPKHLITATGQRVTLRCSPRSGDLSVYWYQQSLDQGLQFLIQYYNGEERAKGNILERFSAQQFPDLHSELNLSSLELGDSALYFCASSVGTSGSTDTQYFGPGTRLTVL.

The J gene is TRBJ2-2, the V gene TRBV7-3, with D maybe TRBD1 (6 bases). Trimming took 4 bases from V and 2 from J, leaving 17 bases between them. Germline V gene lookup returns CDR1 SGHTA and CDR2 FQGTGA. The CDR3 is 17 amino acids. CDR3 nucleotide sequence: TGTGCCAGCAGCTCTCAGGACAGCTTCTTTAACACCGGGGAGCTGTTTTTT. Its translation is CASSSQDSFFNTGELFF.

This clone was observed once. The chain uses TRBV27 and TRBJ2-2; no firm D call. From germline, CDR1 is MNHEY and CDR2 SMNVEV (reference sequence). Trimming cost V 4 bases and J 1 base, with 4 bases left between them. The length of the CDR3 is 13 residues. The CDR3 nucleotides are TGTGCCAGCAGTTATATGAACACCGGGGAGCTGTTTTTT. This sequence encodes CASSYMNTGELFF.

The chain couples TRBV19 to TRBJ2-5; the match to TRBD1 covers 8 bases. Trimming cost V 6 bases and J 5 bases; bases outside gene matches: 5. Germline values: CDR1 LNHDA, CDR2 SQIVND (reference sequence). The CDR3 is made up of 13 amino acids. CDR3 coding DNA: TGTGCCAGTAGCCCGGACAGGGAGGAGACCCAGTACTTC. The encoded protein is CASSPDREETQYF.

The V gene is TRBV6-5, the J gene TRBJ1-1; TRBD1 agrees at 9 bases. Trimming took 6 bases from V and 1 from J; bases not matched to a gene: 3. CDR1 and CDR2 (germline): MNHEY, SVGAGI. CDR3 length equals 14 residues. In DNA form, the CDR3 reads TGTGCCAGCAGCGAGGACAGGGGGAACACTGAAGCTTTCTTT. Its protein product is CASSEDRGNTEAFF.

The chain uses TRBV16 and TRBJ1-2, with TRBD1 matching 7 bases. From germline, CDR1 is KGHSY and CDR2 FQNENV. This CDR3 is built from 15 residues. J lost 7 bases, V lost 4 bases, and 12 bases had no gene match. The CDR3 coding sequence is TGTGCCAGCAGCCTGACTCAGGGGGAATTTGGTGGCTACACCTTC. This encodes CASSLTQGEFGGYTF.

The chain employs TRBV6-1 and TRBJ2-3; the match to TRBD2 covers 10 bases. CDR3 length: 16 residues. The junction had 1 base not matched to a gene; V was cut back by 0 bases and J by 1 base. CDR1 MNHNS and CDR2 SASEGT come from the germline V gene. The CDR3 sequence is CASSEALAGGTDTQYF. CDR3 sequence (DNA): TGTGCCAGCAGTGAAGCCCTAGCGGGAGGCACAGATACGCAGTATTTT.

The chain combines TRBV4-1 with TRBJ1-6; no firm D call. CDR3 size: 18 residues. With 0 bases removed from V and 3 bases from J, the gap between germline ends came to 15 bases. Germline V gives CDR1 MGHRA, CDR2 YSYEKL. The CDR3 DNA is TGCGCCAGCAGCCAAGATCTCTCACAGAACCACTATAATTCACCCCTCCACTTT. It yields the protein CASSQDLSQNHYNSPLHF.

V usage is TRBV27 and J usage is TRBJ2-7, with 8 bases that match TRBD2. Germline values: CDR1 MNHEY, CDR2 SMNVEV (reference sequence). J was trimmed by 6 bases and V by 3 bases; bases with no gene match: 7. This CDR3 contains 14 residues. The CDR3 coding sequence is TGTGCCAGCAGTTTTGAGCGGGAGTCAGGCGAGCAGTACTTC. Residues: CASSFERESGEQYF.

The chain uses TRBV19 and TRBJ1-1, with D tentatively TRBD1 (5 bases). V was trimmed by 6 bases and J by 0 bases, leaving 8 bases between them. Germline values: CDR1 LNHDA, CDR2 SQIVND (reference sequence). CDR3 length equals 13 residues. CDR3 nucleotide sequence: TGTGCCAGTAGAGTGACAGTGAACACTGAAGCTTTCTTT. Translation: CASRVTVNTEAFF.

The gene calls are TRBV15 and TRBJ2-5, with TRBD2 identical over 8 bases. Germline lookup yields CDR1 LNHNV and CDR2 YYDKDF (reference sequence). There are 15 residues in the CDR3. V shed 0 bases, J shed 3 bases, and the junction held 3 bases outside the gene matches. CDR3 nucleotides: TGTGCCACCAGCAGAGATCAGGGACTAGAAGAGACCCAGTACTTC. As protein: CATSRDQGLEETQYF.

The chain has TRBV15 and TRBJ2-1, with unresolved D. V was shortened by 0 bases and J by 0 bases, with 12 bases between the two germline ends. Germline loops: CDR1 LNHNV, CDR2 YYDKDF (reference sequence). This CDR3 contains 17 residues. CDR3 sequence: CATSRDSWSSSYNEQFF. The CDR3 DNA is TGTGCCACCAGCAGAGATAGCTGGTCTAGCTCCTACAATGAGCAGTTCTTC.

In this sample, this clone turned up once. This chain links TRBV7-7 with TRBJ2-5, with a weak D call TRBD1 (8 bases). Per germline, CDR1 SSHAT and CDR2 FNYEAQ (reference sequence). Trimming took off 2 bases at V and 7 bases at J, with 20 bases between the two ends. The CDR3 extends over 16 amino acids. CDR3 nucleotides: TGTGCCAGCAGCTTATACTTACAGGGGGGGCCTCCGACCCAGTACTTC. Translated: CASSLYLQGGPPTQYF.

The chain joins TRBV7-2 to TRBJ2-3; D not resolved. CDR3 length: 11 residues. Looked up from germline, CDR1 is SGHTA and CDR2 is FQGNSA. Deletions cut 2 bases from V and 5 bases from J, with 2 bases between. The CDR3 nucleotides are TGTGCCAGCAGCTTACAAGATACGCAGTATTTT. It encodes CASSLQDTQYF. The entire variable domain, with the rest obtained from reference TRBV7-2 and TRBJ2-3, is as follows: GAGVSQSPSNKVTEKGKDVELRCDPISGHTALYWYRQSLGQGLEFLIYFQGNSAPDKSGLPSDRFSAERTGGSVSTLTIQRTQQEDSAVYLCASSLQDTQYFGPGTRLTVL.

This clone was detected a few times. The chain carries TRBV6-5 and TRBJ2-2; the D is unclear. This CDR3 is 14 amino acids long. Trimming stripped 6 bases from V and 7 bases from J, with 15 bases between. Per the germline V gene, CDR1 is MNHEY and CDR2 is SVGAGI. CDR3 nucleotides: TGTGCCAGCAGCCCGCAGGCCGCTGGCGGGGAGCTGTTTTTT. Translation: CASSPQAAGGELFF.

CDR3 protein: CASSFRGGTGGSRGYTF. The CDR3 DNA reads TGTGCCAGCAGTTTTAGAGGGGGGACAGGGGGATCGAGGGGCTACACCTTC. The chain has TRBV27 and TRBJ1-2; 11 bases map to TRBD1. The J segment lost 8 bases and the V segment lost 3 bases, leaving 14 bases of the junction unmatched. Germline CDR1 and CDR2: MNHEY and SMNVEV (reference sequence). CDR3 size: 17 residues.

V gene TRBV19 combines with J gene TRBJ1-2; D might be TRBD1 (5 bases). The CDR3 covers 21 residues. Germline V lookup: CDR1 LNHDA, CDR2 SQIVND (reference sequence). The germline V and J ends were trimmed by 5 bases and 5 bases, with 36 bases remaining between them. DNA for the CDR3: TGTGCCAGTAGTCCCCGACCGGGGGGACGGCCTTTCGAGACACAGAAGTATGGCTACACCTTC. Protein sequence: CASSPRPGGRPFETQKYGYTF.

CDR3: CASRTAYEQYF. The CDR3 DNA reads as TGTGCCAGCCGGACTGCTTACGAGCAGTACTTC. The chain couples TRBV6-5 to TRBJ2-7; perhaps TRBD2 as D (5 bases). The CDR3 is 11 amino acids. Per germline, CDR1 MNHEY and CDR2 SVGAGI. V was pared by 8 bases and J by 4 bases, with 9 bases between.

J is TRBJ2-7 and V is TRBV5-5; the match to TRBD2 covers 8 bases. CDR3 length: 17 residues. J lost 2 bases, V lost 0 bases, and 10 bases had no gene match. Germline-derived CDR1 and CDR2 are SGHKS and YYEKEE (reference sequence). The CDR3 loop reads CASSLAGFWTSPYEQYF. CDR3 in DNA: TGTGCCAGCAGCTTGGCCGGCTTCTGGACTAGCCCCTACGAGCAGTACTTC.

The genes are TRBV6-4 and TRBJ2-1, with 13 bases identical to TRBD2. V was clipped by 6 bases and J by 5 bases; unmatched bases: 7. The CDR3 loop spans 16 amino acids. CDR1 and CDR2 from the germline V gene are MRHNA and SNTAGT. CDR3 region: CASSREGLAGDNEQFF. As DNA, the CDR3 is TGTGCCAGCAGCCGTGAAGGACTAGCGGGAGACAATGAGCAGTTCTTC.

The V and J genes are TRBV7-9 and TRBJ2-7; no definite D call. From germline, CDR1 is SEHNR and CDR2 FQNEAQ (reference sequence). Trimming removed 11 bases from V and 3 bases from J, with 8 bases in between. CDR3 length: 10 amino acids. This CDR3 is CALGGYEQYF. The CDR3 bases are TGTGCCCTTGGCGGCTACGAGCAGTACTTC.

The chain employs TRBV29-1 and TRBJ1-2, with 7 bases identical to TRBD1. The CDR3 sequence is 15 residues long. J gave up 2 bases and V 0 bases, and 6 bases lay outside the gene matches. Germline lookup yields CDR1 SQVTM and CDR2 ANQGSEA. The CDR3 spells CSVEDRGQRNYGYTF. The CDR3 bases are TGCAGCGTTGAAGATAGGGGGCAGAGAAACTATGGCTACACCTTC. Supplemented by reference TRBV29-1 and TRBJ1-2, the full variable domain reads SAVISQKPSRDICQRGTSLTIQCQVDSQVTMMFWYRQQPGQSLTLIATANQGSEATYESGFVIDKFPISRPNLTFSTLTVSNMSPEDSSIYLCSVEDRGQRNYGYTFGSGTRLTVV.

V usage is TRBV5-1 and J usage is TRBJ1-2, with D perhaps TRBD1 (6 bases). V lost 4 bases to trimming and J lost 3 bases, with 13 bases between them. The CDR3 spans 14 residues. Per the germline V gene, CDR1 is SGHRS and CDR2 is YFSETQ. The CDR3 nucleotides read TGCGCCAGCAGCCCTGGACAGCCAGACTATGGCTACACCTTC. It specifies CASSPGQPDYGYTF.

This chain uses TRBV3-1 (or the pseudogene TRBV3-2) with TRBJ1-1; D is undetermined. The CDR3 covers 11 residues. Germline V gene lookup returns CDR1 LGHDT and CDR2 YNNKEL (reference sequence). V lost 3 bases and J 3 bases, leaving 2 bases between the germline ends. The CDR3: CASSHDTEAFF. The CDR3 DNA is TGTGCCAGCAGCCACGACACTGAAGCTTTCTTT.

J is TRBJ1-2 and V is TRBV11-2; D possibly corresponds to TRBD1 (6 bases). V was trimmed by 5 bases and J by 8 bases, leaving 21 bases between them. In germline, CDR1 is SGHAT, CDR2 FQNNGV. This CDR3 has 15 amino acids. The CDR3 nucleotides are TGTGCCAGCAGCAGACACGGGGGGACACTCAAGGGCTACACCTTC. This gives the protein CASSRHGGTLKGYTF.

This rearrangement joins TRBV6-5 to TRBJ1-5, with a weak D call TRBD1 (6 bases). The CDR3 covers 12 residues. Between the trimmed V and J ends, which lost 9 bases and 4 bases, there was a span of 10 bases. CDR1 is MNHEY and CDR2 is SVGAGI in the germline V gene. The CDR3 spells CASHRANQPQHF. DNA of the CDR3: TGTGCCAGTCACAGGGCGAATCAGCCCCAGCATTTT.